This section outlines one T cell receptor (beta chain) sequence together with its context. What antigen it recognizes has not been identified. The record has no base qualities; no much larger clone is one base away. The sample originates from a study of blood T cell repertoires in COVID-19 (dated by TCRdb to the early 2020s). With respect to the entire study: Collaborator samples came from the United States, Italy and Spain and covered acute and convalescent phases of COVID-19. The prospective study material was composed of cDNA or gDNA derived from T cells, B-cell-depleted T cells, or PBMCs. The dataset comprised deeply sampled blood TCRbeta repertoires from subjects exposed to, actively infected with, or recovered from COVID-19. The repertoires were released in a freely available public database intended as a resource for research on the immune response to SARS-CoV-2. The samples were drawn from the first 160 participants of the ongoing ImmuneRACE study and from 1,200 or so subjects provided by 6 global collaborators. Sample metadata almost always included a de-identified subject ID, COVID-19 status, age in years and sex. Where HLA class I and class II types were available, the types were taken from metadata supplied by the sample provider, not from assay-based typing.

Broad study findings and their caveats: The amount of clinical and demographic metadata varied by source and participant and was provided uncurated.

At one collaborating source in Seattle, patients were enrolled during active infection and were followed longitudinally through the course of disease. Collaborating institutions collected whole blood in K2EDTA tubes following their own protocols. For TCRbeta analysis, collaborators shipped samples in one of three forms: frozen whole blood, isolated PBMCs, or DNA extracted from either of those sample types. The CDR3 contains 15 residues, cysteine and phenylalanine counted. Here the CDR3 DNA is all that survives: 45 bases in frame from base 1. Sequences SGHAT (CDR1) and FQNNGV (CDR2) are obtained from the germline V gene. Deletion took 6 bases off V and 0 bases off J, with a span of 13 bases between the germline ends. TCRbeta CDR3 regions were amplified from genomic DNA by means of the immunoSEQ Assay, a bias-controlled multiplex PCR. The study's processing was this. The number of nucleated cells in each sample was estimated by amplification of reference gene primers within the assay. Sequence reads were collapsed and filtered to measure the absolute abundance of every unique TCRbeta CDR3 rearrangement. For each sample, productive Simpson clonality was calculated by taking the square root of Simpson's diversity index across productive rearrangements. TCRdb obtained this table from immuneACCESS and retained in-frame rearrangements with V and J assigned. These tables miss some clones; where compared with another copy, unresolved V genes account for less than half of the shortfall, and the remainder is unexplained. Clonal size and the V and J genes are those of that table, whereas D and trimming came from the DNA. Recorded for this sample are hundreds of thousands of clones; more than 70% of them occurred a single time. Around 13% of the sample is taken by the ten largest.

The clonotype was recovered from a woman between 45 and 60 years old with COVID-19, enrolled during active disease. Material for sequencing was peripheral blood. The chain employs TRBV11-2 and TRBJ2-3, with an unclear D gene assignment. The DNA sequence reads TGTGCCAGCAGTCGTGGGTGGGCTAGCACAGATACGCAGTATTTT. Its translation is CASSRGWASTDTQYF.